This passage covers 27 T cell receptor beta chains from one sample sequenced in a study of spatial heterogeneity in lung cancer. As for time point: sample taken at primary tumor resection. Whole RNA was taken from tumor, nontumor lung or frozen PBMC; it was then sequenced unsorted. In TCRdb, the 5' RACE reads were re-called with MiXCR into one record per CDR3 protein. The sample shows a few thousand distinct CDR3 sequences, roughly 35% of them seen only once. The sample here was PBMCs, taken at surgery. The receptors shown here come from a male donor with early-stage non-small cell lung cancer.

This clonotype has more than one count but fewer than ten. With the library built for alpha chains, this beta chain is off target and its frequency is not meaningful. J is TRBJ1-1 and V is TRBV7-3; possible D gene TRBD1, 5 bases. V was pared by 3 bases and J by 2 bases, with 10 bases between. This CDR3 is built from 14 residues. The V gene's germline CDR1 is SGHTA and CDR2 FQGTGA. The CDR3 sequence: CASSFSGANTEAFF. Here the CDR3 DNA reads TGTGCCAGCAGCTTTAGCGGGGCCAACACTGAAGCTTTCTTT.

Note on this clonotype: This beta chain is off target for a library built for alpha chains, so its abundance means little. CDR3 DNA sequence: TGTGCCAGCAGCCAGCAGGTCGCGAACACCGGGGAGCTGTTTTTT. This encodes CASSQQVANTGELFF. The chain combines TRBV3-1 with TRBJ2-2; D is uncertain. The CDR3 consists of 15 residues. Germline lookup yields CDR1 LGHDT and CDR2 YNNKEL (reference sequence). Trimming removed 3 bases from V and 0 bases from J, with 8 bases in between.

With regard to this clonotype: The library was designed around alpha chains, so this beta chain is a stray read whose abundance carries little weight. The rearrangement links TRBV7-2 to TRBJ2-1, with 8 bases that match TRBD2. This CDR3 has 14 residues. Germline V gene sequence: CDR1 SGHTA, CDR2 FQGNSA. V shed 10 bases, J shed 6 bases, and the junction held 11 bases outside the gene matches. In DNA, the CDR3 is TGTGCCACCCTGGGACTAGTTCTTCGCAATGAGCAGTTCTTC. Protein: CATLGLVLRNEQFF.

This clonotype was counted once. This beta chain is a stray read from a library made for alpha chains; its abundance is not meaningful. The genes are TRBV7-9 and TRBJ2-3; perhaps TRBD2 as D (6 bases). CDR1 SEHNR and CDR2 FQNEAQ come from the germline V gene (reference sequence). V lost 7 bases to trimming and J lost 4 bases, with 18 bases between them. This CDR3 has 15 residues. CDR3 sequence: CASNPRQGGADTQYF. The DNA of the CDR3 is TGTGCCAGCAACCCCCGGCAGGGAGGTGCAGATACGCAGTATTTT.

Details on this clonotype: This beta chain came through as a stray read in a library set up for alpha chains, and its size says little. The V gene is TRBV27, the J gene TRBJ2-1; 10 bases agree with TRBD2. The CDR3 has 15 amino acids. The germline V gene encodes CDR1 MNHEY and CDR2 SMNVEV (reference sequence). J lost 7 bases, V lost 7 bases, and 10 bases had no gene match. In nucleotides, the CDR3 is TGTGCCAGCACCCTAACTAGCGGGGCTAGGAATGAGCAGTTCTTC. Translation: CASTLTSGARNEQFF.

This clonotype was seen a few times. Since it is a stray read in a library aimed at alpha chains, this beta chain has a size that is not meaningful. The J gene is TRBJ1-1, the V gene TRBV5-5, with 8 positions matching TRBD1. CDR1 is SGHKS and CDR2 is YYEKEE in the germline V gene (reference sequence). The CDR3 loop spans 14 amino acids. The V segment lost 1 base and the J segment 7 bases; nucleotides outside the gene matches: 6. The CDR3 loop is CASSLTPGGFEAFF. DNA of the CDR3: TGTGCCAGCAGCTTGACACCAGGGGGCTTTGAAGCTTTCTTT. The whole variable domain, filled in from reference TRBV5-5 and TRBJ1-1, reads DAGVTQSPTHLIKTRGQQVTLRCSPISGHKSVSWYQQVLGQGPQFIFQYYEKEERGRGNFPDRFSARQFPNYSSELNVNALLLGDSALYLCASSLTPGGFEAFFGQGTRLTVV.

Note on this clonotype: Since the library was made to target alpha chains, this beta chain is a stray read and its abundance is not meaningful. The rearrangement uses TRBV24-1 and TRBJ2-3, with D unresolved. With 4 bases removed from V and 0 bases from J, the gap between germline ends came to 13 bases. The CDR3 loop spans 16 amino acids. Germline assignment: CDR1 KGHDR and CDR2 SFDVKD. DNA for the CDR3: TGTGCCACCAGTGAGGGATCGGGCAGGAGCACAGATACGCAGTATTTT. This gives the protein CATSEGSGRSTDTQYF.

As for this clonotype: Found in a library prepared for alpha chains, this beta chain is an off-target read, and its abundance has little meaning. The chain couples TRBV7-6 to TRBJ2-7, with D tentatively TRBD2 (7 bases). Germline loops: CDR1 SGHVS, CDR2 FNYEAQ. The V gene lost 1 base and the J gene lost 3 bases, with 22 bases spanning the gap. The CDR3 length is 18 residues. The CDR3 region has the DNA TGTGCCAGCAGCTTAGAGGGGGTTAAGGGGAGGGTAAGCTACGAGCAGTACTTC. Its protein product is CASSLEGVKGRVSYEQYF.

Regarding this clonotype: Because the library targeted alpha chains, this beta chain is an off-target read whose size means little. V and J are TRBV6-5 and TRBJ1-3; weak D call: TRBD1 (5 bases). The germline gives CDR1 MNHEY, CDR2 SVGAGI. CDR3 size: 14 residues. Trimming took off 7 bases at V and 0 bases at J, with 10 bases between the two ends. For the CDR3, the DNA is TGTGCCAGCAAACGACAGAGCTCTGGAAACACCATATATTTT. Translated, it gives CASKRQSSGNTIYF.

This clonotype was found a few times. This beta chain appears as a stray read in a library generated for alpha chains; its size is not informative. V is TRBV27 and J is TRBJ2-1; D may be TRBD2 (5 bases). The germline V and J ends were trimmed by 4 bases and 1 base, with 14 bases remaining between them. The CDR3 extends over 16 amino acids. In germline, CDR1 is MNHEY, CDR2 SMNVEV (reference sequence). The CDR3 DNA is TGTGCCAGCAGTTCCCGGGATAGCGCGTCCTACAATGAGCAGTTCTTC. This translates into CASSSRDSASYNEQFF.

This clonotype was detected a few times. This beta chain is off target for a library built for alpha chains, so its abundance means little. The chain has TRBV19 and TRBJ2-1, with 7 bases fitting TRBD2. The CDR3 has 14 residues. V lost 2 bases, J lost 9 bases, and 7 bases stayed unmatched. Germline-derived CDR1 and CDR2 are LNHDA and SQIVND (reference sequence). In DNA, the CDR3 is TGTGCCAGTAGTATACGGCGGGAGAATGCTGAGCAGTTCTTC. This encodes CASSIRRENAEQFF.

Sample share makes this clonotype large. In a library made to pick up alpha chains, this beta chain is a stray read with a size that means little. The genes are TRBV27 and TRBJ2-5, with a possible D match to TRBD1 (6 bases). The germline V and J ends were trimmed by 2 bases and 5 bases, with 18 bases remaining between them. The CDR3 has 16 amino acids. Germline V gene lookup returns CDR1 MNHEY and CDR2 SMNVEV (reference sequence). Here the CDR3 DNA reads TGTGCCAGCAGTTTAGGGGGCGCGGGTCGACCTGAGACCCAGTACTTC. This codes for CASSLGGAGRPETQYF.

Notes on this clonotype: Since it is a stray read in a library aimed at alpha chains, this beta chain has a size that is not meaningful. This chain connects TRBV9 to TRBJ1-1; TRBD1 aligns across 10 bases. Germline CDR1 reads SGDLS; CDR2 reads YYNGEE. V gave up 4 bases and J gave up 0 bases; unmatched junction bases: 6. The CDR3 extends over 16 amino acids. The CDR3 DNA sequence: TGTGCCAGCAGCTTGGGGACAGGGGTAGTGAACACTGAAGCTTTCTTT. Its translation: CASSLGTGVVNTEAFF.

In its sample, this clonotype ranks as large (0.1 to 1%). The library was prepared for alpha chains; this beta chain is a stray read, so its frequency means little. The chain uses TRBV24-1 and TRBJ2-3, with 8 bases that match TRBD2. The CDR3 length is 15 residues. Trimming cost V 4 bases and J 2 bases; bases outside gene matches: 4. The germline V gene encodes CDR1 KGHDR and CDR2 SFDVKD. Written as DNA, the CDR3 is TGTGCCACCAGTGAAATAGCGGGGTTCACAGATACGCAGTATTTT. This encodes CATSEIAGFTDTQYF.

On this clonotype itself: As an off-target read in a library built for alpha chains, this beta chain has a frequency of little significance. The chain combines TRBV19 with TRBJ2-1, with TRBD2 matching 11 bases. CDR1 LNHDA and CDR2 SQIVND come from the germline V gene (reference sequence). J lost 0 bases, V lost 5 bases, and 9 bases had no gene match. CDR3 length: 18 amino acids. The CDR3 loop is CASSSGTSGISSYNEQFF. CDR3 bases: TGTGCCAGTAGTTCCGGGACTAGCGGTATAAGCTCCTACAATGAGCAGTTCTTC. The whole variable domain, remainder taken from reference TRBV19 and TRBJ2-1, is DGGITQSPKYLFRKEGQNVTLSCEQNLNHDAMYWYRQDPGQGLRLIYYSQIVNDFQKGDIAEGYSVSREKKESFPLTVTSAQKNPTAFYLCASSSGTSGISSYNEQFFGPGTRLTVL.

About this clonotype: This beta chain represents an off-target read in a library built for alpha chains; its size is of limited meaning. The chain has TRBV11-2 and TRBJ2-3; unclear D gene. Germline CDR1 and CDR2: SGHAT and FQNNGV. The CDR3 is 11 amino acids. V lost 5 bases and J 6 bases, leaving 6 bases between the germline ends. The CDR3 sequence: CASSLKDTQYF. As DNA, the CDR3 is TGTGCCAGCAGCCTTAAGGATACGCAGTATTTT.

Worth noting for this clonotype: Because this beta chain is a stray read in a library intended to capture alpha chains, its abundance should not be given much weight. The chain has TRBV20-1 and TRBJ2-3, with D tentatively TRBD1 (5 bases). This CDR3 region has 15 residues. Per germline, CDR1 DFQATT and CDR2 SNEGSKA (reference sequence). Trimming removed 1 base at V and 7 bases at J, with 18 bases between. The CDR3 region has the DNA TGCAGTGCTAGAGGGGGCGGTACCGGCCTCAATACGCAGTATTTT. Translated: CSARGGGTGLNTQYF.

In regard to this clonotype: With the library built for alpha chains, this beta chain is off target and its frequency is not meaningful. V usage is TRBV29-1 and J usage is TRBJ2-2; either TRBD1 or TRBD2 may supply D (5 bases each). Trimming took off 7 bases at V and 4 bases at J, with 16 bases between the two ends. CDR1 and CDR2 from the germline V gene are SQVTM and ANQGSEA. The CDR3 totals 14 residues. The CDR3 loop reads CSAYQGVGTGELFF. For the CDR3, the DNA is TGCAGCGCTTACCAGGGAGTGGGCACCGGGGAGCTGTTTTTT.

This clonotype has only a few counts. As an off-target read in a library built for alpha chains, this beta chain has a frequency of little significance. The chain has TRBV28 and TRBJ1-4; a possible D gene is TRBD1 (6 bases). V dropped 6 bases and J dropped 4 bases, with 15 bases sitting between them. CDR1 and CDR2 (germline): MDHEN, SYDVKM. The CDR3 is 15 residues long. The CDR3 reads CASRTPRDINEKLFF. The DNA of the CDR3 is TGTGCCAGCAGGACACCCCGGGACATTAATGAAAAACTGTTTTTT.

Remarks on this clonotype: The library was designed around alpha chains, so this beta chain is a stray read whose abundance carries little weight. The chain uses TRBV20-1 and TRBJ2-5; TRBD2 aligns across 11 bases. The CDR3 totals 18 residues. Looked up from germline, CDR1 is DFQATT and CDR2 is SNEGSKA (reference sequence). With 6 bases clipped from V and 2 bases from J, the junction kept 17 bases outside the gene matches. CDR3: CSAPGGGLGTSGQETQYF. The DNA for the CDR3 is TGCAGTGCCCCAGGGGGAGGTTTAGGGACTAGCGGACAAGAGACCCAGTACTTC.

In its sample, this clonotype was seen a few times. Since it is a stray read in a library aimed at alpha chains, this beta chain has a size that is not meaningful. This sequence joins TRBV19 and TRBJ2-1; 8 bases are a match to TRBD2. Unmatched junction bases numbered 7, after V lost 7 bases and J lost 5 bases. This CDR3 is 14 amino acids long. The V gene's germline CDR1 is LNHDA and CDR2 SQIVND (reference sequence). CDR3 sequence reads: CASIGVAGNNEQFF. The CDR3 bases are TGTGCCAGTATCGGGGTAGCGGGAAACAATGAGCAGTTCTTC.

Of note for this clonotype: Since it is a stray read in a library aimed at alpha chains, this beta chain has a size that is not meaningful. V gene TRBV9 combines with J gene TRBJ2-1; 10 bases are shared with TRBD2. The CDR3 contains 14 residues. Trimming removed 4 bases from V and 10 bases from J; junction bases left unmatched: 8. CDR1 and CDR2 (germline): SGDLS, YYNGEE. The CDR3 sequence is CASSLSGRAGEQFF. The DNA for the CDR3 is TGTGCCAGCAGCCTGAGCGGGAGGGCCGGGGAGCAGTTCTTC.

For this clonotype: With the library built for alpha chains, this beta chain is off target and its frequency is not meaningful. In nucleotides, the CDR3 is TGCAGCGTTGGGGCTAGCGGGAGTCTCCACGAGCAGTACTTC. Its translation: CSVGASGSLHEQYF. V is TRBV29-1 and J is TRBJ2-7; 10 bases are shared with TRBD2. This CDR3 contains 14 residues. Germline CDR1 SQVTM, CDR2 ANQGSEA. Trimming removed 4 bases from V and 5 bases from J; junction bases left unmatched: 8.

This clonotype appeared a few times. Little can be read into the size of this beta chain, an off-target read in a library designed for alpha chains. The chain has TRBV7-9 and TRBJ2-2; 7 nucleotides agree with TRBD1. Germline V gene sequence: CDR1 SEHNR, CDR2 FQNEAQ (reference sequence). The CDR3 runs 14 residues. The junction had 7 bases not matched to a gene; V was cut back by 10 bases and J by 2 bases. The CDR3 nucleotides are TGTGCCAACCGTAGGGACAGTAACACCGGGGAGCTGTTTTTT. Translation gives CANRRDSNTGELFF.

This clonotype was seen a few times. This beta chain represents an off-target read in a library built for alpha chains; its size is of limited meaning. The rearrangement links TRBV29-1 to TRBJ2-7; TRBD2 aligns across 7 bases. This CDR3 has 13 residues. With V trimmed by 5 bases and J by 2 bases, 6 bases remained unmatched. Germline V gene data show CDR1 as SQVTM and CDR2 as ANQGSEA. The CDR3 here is CSVSSGRAYEQYF. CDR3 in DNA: TGCAGCGTTTCTAGCGGTAGAGCCTACGAGCAGTACTTC.

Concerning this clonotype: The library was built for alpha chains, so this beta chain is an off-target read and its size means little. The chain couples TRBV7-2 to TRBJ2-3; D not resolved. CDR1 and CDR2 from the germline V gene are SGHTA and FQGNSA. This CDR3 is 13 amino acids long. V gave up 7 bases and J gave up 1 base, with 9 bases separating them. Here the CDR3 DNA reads TGTGCCAGCAAGAGAGACGGCACAGATACGCAGTATTTT. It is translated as CASKRDGTDTQYF. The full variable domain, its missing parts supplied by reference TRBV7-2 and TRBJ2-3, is GAGVSQSPSNKVTEKGKDVELRCDPISGHTALYWYRQSLGQGLEFLIYFQGNSAPDKSGLPSDRFSAERTGGSVSTLTIQRTQQEDSAVYLCASKRDGTDTQYFGPGTRLTVL.

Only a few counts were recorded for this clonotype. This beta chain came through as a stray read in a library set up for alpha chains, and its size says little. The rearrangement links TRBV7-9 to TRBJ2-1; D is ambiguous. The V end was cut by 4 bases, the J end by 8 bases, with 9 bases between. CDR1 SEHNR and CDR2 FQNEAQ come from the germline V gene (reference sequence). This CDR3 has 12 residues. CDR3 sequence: CASSSPGDEQFF. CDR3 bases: TGTGCCAGCAGCTCTCCTGGGGATGAGCAGTTCTTC.